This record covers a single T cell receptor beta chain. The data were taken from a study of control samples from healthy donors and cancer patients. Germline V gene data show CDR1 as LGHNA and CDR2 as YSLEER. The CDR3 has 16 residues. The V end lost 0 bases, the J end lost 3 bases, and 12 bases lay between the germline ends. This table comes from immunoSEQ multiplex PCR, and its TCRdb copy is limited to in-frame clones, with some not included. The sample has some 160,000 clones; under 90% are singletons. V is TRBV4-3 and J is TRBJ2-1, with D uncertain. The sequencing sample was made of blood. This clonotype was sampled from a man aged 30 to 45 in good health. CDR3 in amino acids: CASSQEGRPLYNEQFF. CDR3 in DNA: TGCGCCAGCAGCCAAGAAGGAAGGCCCCTCTACAATGAGCAGTTCTTC.